Described below is a single T cell receptor (beta chain) sequence and its context. Assay used: immunoSEQ multiplex PCR; TCRdb lists only in-frame clones, some missing. The table includes tens of thousands of clones, around nine tenths detected once. This CDR3 spans 15 amino acids. CDR1 is MDHEN, CDR2 SYDVKM, per germline. Losses at the gene ends were 5 bases for V and 4 bases for J; bases not matched to a gene: 7. These data are taken from a study of OX40 agonist ivuxolimab in advanced cancers. Study at large: The dose-escalation cohort was approximately 85% male, with a mean age of about 56 years, ranging about 23 to 80. Prior anti-PD-1, anti-PD-L1 or anti-CTLA-4 therapy did not bar entry, and approximately 40% had some.

The sequencing here drew on CD4+ or CD8+ T cells sorted from blood, taken in a trial of the OX40 agonist ivuxolimab. This clonotype was sampled from an adult with an advanced solid tumor such as melanoma, head and neck, liver or kidney cancer. The chain joins TRBV28 to TRBJ2-3; TRBD1 agrees at 9 bases. CDR3 sequence: CASSTAGTGPDTQYF. The CDR3, as DNA: TGTGCCAGCAGTACTGCCGGGACAGGGCCAGATACGCAGTATTTT.